This T cell receptor beta chain was captured in a study of OX40 agonist ivuxolimab in advanced cancers. About the full investigation: The costimulatory receptor OX40 (CD134) was targeted by ivuxolimab, a fully human IgG2 agonistic monoclonal antibody. Intravenous ivuxolimab was administered to patients every 2 weeks at six dose levels: 0.01, 0.1, 0.3, 1.5, 3 and 10 mg/kg. Among the approximately 50 dose-escalation patients, around 20 had hepatocellular carcinoma, roughly 15 melanoma, 9 renal cell carcinoma and 9 head and neck cancer. A male proportion of around 83% and a mean age of roughly 55 years, ranging from 23 to 79, were recorded for the dose-escalation cohort. Prior anti-PD-1, anti-PD-L1 or anti-CTLA-4 therapy was permitted, and 40% of dose-escalation patients had received checkpoint inhibitors. Partial responses occurred in three dose-escalation patients: two with cutaneous melanoma and one with hepatocellular carcinoma. Peripheral TCRbeta sequencing aimed to test whether ivuxolimab altered TCR sequence diversity and caused clonal T-cell expansion. The paper reports the monotherapy dose-escalation portion (N of about 54 patients) of the phase I ivuxolimab trial. The full study reports these points: Antigen specificity was not determined for the clonally expanded peripheral T cells. After ivuxolimab, more expanded clones were found on average in CD8+ T cells than in CD4+ T cells. At doses of 0.1 to 3.0 mg/kg, clonal expansion of both CD4+ and CD8+ T cells in blood was seen between baseline and week 6. Low levels of normalized T-cell clonal expansion were also seen in some nonresponding patients. In partial responders in the 0.1-3.0 mg/kg groups, normalized peripheral clonal expansion was found to be among the lowest, especially among CD8+ T cells.

Comment on this clone: Its antigen is not yet known. One base away there is no much larger clone; base qualities are not given.

V is reduced by 7 bases and J by 0 bases, leaving a spacing of 13 bases between them. The CDR3 covers 15 residues, taking in both the cysteine and the phenylalanine. Of all the DNA, just the CDR3 is kept, 45 bases in frame from base 1. The germline V gene (reference sequence) provides CDR1 LNHDA and CDR2 SQIVND. The trial excluded patients who had a history of autoimmune disease or were on systemic immunosuppression. Peripheral blood for TCR sequencing was drawn from every dose cohort at baseline, at cycle 4 day 1 and at cycle 7 day 1. The samples were drawn from a first-in-human, open-label, multicenter phase I dose-escalation trial of ivuxolimab. Adults with locally advanced or metastatic melanoma, renal cell carcinoma, hepatocellular carcinoma or head and neck squamous cell carcinoma were enrolled in the trial. Before TCR sequencing, CD4+ and CD8+ T cells were separately sorted from peripheral blood.

For sequencing of the TCRbeta CDR3 region, genomic DNA was extracted from the sorted cells. The immunoSEQ Assay was used for sequencing of TCRbeta CDR3 regions. As stored in TCRdb, this immuneACCESS dataset retains in-frame rearrangements with V and J assigned. A fraction of the clones does not appear; measured against another copy, unresolved V genes explain less than half of the discrepancy, and the remainder lacks a known reason. Within this sample are some 100,000 clones, with around four fifths of them counted one time only. Of the sample, 0.9% to 1.2% is held by the ten largest clones. The sample consisted of CD4+ or CD8+ T cells sorted from blood, taken in a trial of the OX40 agonist ivuxolimab. This sequence was found in an adult with an advanced solid tumor such as melanoma, head and neck, liver or kidney cancer. The V and J genes are TRBV19 and TRBJ1-3; no D gene can be assigned with confidence. The CDR3 is CASTPTGDSGNTIYF. The sequenced DNA is TGTGCCAGTACCCCGACCGGGGACTCTGGAAACACCATATATTTT.